Reported below is one TCR beta chain. Deletions cut 0 bases from V and 0 bases from J, with 14 bases between. CDR1 is SGHRS, CDR2 YFSETQ, per germline. The CDR3 contains 17 residues. Original processing notes: Using reference gene primer amplification, nucleated cell counts were estimated. The table came from immunoSEQ multiplex PCR; TCRdb's copy has only in-frame clones and leaves some out. That table supplies the V and J calls and clone size; D and trimming were determined from the DNA. The sample has about 100,000 clones; less than 75% are singletons. The data are from a study of blood T cell repertoires in COVID-19. Study-level background: Samples taken during acute and convalescent COVID-19 were collected in the United States, Italy and Spain. From T cells, B-cell-depleted T cells, or PBMCs came the material, which was cDNA or gDNA.

The chain is built from TRBV5-1 and TRBJ2-3, with unresolved D. The source of this sequence is a woman in her thirties or forties with acute or convalescent COVID-19. Source material: peripheral blood. The CDR3 spells CASSLVTQTSSTDTQYF. As DNA, the CDR3 is TGCGCCAGCAGCTTGGTCACACAAACCTCTAGCACAGATACGCAGTATTTT.